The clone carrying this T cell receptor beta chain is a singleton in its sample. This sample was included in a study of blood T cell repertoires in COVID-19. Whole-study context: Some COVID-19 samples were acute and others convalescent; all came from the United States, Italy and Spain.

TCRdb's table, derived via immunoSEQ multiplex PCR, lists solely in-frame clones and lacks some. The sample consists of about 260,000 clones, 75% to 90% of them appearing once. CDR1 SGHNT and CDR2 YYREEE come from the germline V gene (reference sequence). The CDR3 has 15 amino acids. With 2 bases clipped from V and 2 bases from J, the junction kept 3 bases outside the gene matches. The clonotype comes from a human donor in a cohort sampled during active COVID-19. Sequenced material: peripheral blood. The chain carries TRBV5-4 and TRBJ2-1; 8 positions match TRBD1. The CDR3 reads CASSFGQGPYNEQFF. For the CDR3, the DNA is TGTGCCAGCAGCTTTGGACAGGGTCCCTACAATGAGCAGTTCTTC.